The present entry profiles one T cell receptor beta chain with its context. Its specificity is not known. This CDR3 comprises 16 residues. V was clipped by 1 base and J by 1 base; unmatched bases: 7. The V gene's germline CDR1 is LGHDT and CDR2 YNNKEL (reference sequence). The source of the sample is a study of T cell responses to AZD1222 COVID-19 vaccine. Findings and caveats of the study: Spike-specific TCR depth and breadth grew after two AZD1222 doses. Distributed over spike, vaccine-associated CD4 TCRs predominated at 160-218 and 743-854. Females outnumbered males among donors, who were mostly white British; clonal diversity was possibly underestimated.

Measured with immunoSEQ multiplex PCR; TCRdb has only the in-frame clones, and not every one. The table shows 60,000 to 75,000 clones, with 83% occurring only once. This TCR came from an adult who received the AZD1222 COVID-19 vaccine. The chain carries TRBV3-1 (or the pseudogene TRBV3-2) and TRBJ2-7, with 7 bases aligning to TRBD2. The source material was peripheral blood, sampled 28 days after the second AZD1222 dose. The CDR3 nucleotides read TGTGCCAGCAGCCAAGTTCTGCCTAGCGGTTCCTACGAGCAGTACTTC. Protein sequence: CASSQVLPSGSYEQYF.